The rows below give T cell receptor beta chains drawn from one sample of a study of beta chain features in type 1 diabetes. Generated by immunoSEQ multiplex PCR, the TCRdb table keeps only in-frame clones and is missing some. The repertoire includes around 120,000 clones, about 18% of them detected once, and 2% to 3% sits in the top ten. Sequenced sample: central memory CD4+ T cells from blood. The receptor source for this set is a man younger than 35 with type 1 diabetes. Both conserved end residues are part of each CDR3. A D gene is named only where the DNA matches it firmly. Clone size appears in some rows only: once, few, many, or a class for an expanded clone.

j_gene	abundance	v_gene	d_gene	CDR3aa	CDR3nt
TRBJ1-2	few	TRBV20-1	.	CSLGRAGGYTF	TGCAGCCTGGGCAGGGCTGGGGGCTACACCTTC
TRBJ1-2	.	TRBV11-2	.	CASSLDLIDQRYGYTF	TGTGCCAGCAGCTTAGATCTAATTGACCAGCGCTATGGCTACACCTTC
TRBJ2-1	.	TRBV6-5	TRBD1	CASHQTGIYNEQFF	TGTGCCAGCCACCAGACAGGGATCTACAATGAGCAGTTCTTC
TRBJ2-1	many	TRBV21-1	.	CASSFRDGGLDEQFF	TGTGCCAGCAGCTTCCGGGACGGAGGTTTAGATGAGCAGTTCTTC
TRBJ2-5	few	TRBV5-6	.	CASSFQTVMETQYF	TGTGCCAGCAGCTTCCAGACAGTAATGGAGACCCAGTACTTC
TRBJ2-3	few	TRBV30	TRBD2	CAWSAGGGRDTQYF	TGTGCCTGGAGCGCGGGCGGGGGGAGAGATACGCAGTATTTT
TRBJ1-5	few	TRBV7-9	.	CASSLGSGGADSNQPQHF	TGTGCCAGCAGCTTAGGGTCAGGAGGTGCCGACAGCAATCAGCCCCAGCATTTT
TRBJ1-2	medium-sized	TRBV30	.	CAWTDDNYGYTF	TGTGCCTGGACTGACGATAACTATGGCTACACCTTC
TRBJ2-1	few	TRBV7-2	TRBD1	CASSTTGVGLEQFF	TGTGCCAGCAGCACGACAGGGGTCGGGCTAGAGCAGTTCTTC
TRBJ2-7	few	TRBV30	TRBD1	CAPLGPGQGAYEQYF	TGTGCCCCTCTTGGGCCCGGACAGGGGGCTTACGAGCAGTACTTC
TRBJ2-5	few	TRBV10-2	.	CASSDPRRVLTLQETQYF	TGCGCCAGCAGTGACCCGCGCAGGGTTCTCACCCTCCAAGAGACCCAGTACTTC
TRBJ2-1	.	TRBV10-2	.	CASSPNLYNEQFF	TGCGCCAGCAGCCCTAACCTATACAATGAGCAGTTCTTC
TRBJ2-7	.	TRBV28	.	CASSDPGGEASYEQYF	TGTGCCAGCAGTGATCCCGGAGGGGAGGCCTCCTACGAGCAGTACTTC
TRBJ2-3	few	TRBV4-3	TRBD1	CASSQDDRADTQYF	TGCGCCAGCAGCCAAGACGACAGGGCAGATACGCAGTATTTT
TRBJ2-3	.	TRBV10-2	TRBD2	CASSGFPGTSGSESTDTQYF	TGCGCCAGCAGTGGGTTTCCCGGGACTAGCGGGAGTGAAAGCACAGATACGCAGTATTTT
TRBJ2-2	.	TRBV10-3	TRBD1	CAISRQGLNTGELFF	TGTGCCATTTCGAGACAGGGATTAAACACCGGGGAGCTGTTTTTT
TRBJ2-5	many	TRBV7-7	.	CASSLGQDQETQYF	TGTGCTAGCAGCTTAGGGCAGGACCAAGAGACCCAGTACTTC
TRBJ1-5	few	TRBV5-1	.	CASSLGPNQPQHF	TGCGCCAGCAGCCTTGGACCGAATCAGCCCCAGCATTTT
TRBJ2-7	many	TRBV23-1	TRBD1	CASATGGIAPWEQYF	TGCGCCAGCGCCACAGGGGGCATTGCCCCATGGGAGCAGTACTTC
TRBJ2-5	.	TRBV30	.	CAWSVRVRETQYF	TGTGCCTGGAGTGTACGGGTTAGAGAGACCCAGTACTTC
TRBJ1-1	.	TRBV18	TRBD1	CASSRQGMDTEAFF	TGTGCCAGCTCCCGACAGGGCATGGACACTGAAGCTTTCTTT
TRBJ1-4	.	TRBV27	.	CASSPRRPSTNEKLFF	TGTGCCAGCAGTCCTCGTAGACCTTCAACTAATGAAAAACTGTTTTTT
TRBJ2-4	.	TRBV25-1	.	CASSAQGIIQYF	TGTGCCAGCAGTGCACAGGGTATCATTCAGTACTTC
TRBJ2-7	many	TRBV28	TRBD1	CASSSWTGPYYEQYF	TGTGCCAGCAGTTCTTGGACAGGACCGTACTACGAGCAGTACTTC
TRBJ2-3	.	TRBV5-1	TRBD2	CASAGAGGPTDTQYF	TGCGCCAGCGCGGGAGCGGGAGGGCCGACAGATACGCAGTATTTT
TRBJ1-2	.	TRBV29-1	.	CSAVQGYGYTF	TGCAGCGCTGTACAGGGCTATGGCTACACCTTC
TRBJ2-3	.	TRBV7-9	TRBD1	CASSFRQGPDTQYF	TGTGCCAGCAGCTTTCGACAGGGCCCCGATACGCAGTATTTT
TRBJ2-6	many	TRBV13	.	CASSFQGANVLTF	TGTGCCAGCAGCTTTCAGGGGGCCAACGTCCTGACTTTC
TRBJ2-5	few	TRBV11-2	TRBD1	CASSRIGTGIGETQYF	TGTGCCAGCAGCCGTATCGGGACAGGGATAGGGGAGACCCAGTACTTC
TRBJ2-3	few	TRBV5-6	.	CASSLAPGDTQYF	TGTGCCAGCAGCTTGGCCCCGGGCGATACGCAGTATTTT
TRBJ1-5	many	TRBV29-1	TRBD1	CSVGQGAGQPQHF	TGCAGCGTTGGACAGGGGGCAGGGCAGCCCCAGCATTTT
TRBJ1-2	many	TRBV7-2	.	CASSFYINYGYTF	TGTGCCAGCAGCTTCTACATAAACTATGGCTACACCTTC
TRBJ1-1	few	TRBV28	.	CASIRGGNTEAFF	TGTGCCAGCATCCGAGGGGGGAACACTGAAGCTTTCTTT
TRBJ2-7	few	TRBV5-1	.	CASSLGQSSYEQYF	TGCGCCAGCAGCTTGGGACAGAGCTCCTACGAGCAGTACTTC
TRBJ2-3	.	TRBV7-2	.	CASSLEALKTDTQYF	TGTGCCAGCAGCTTAGAGGCCCTTAAGACAGATACGCAGTATTTT
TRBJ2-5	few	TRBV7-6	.	CASSFLQETQYF	TGTGCCAGCAGCTTCCTCCAAGAGACCCAGTACTTC
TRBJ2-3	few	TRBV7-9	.	CASRATDTQYF	TGTGCCAGCAGGGCGACAGATACGCAGTATTTT